Below are 8 T cell receptor beta chains sequenced from a single sample in a study of T-cell memory formation after mild COVID-19. TCRdb reanalysed the 5' RACE reads using MiXCR and keeps one entry per CDR3 protein. The table shows 400,000 to 500,000 distinct CDR3 sequences, with approximately 20% occurring only once. Specimen: PBMCs or a T cell subset sorted from them (not recorded which). Receptors originate from an adult woman who had mild COVID-19 (a few samples of this study predate the infection). Cell type and time point are not known.

This clonotype has more than one count but fewer than ten. This sequence joins TRBV2 and TRBJ1-2, with D hard to call. This CDR3 is 11 amino acids long. V lost 7 bases and J lost 6, with 9 bases in between. CDR1 SNHLY and CDR2 FYNNEI come from the germline V gene. The CDR3 DNA is TGTGCCAGCACGGAGGCTAATGGCTACACCTTC. The encoded protein is CASTEANGYTF.

This clonotype was observed a few times. The V gene is TRBV5-1, the J gene TRBJ2-1; TRBD1 matches at 8 bases. Looked up from germline, CDR1 is SGHRS and CDR2 is YFSETQ. Germline trimming cut 0 bases from V and 9 bases from J; bases unmatched to any gene: 5. This CDR3 is built from 14 residues. CDR3 sequence: CASSLGQGKREQFF. The CDR3 bases are TGCGCCAGCAGCTTGGGACAGGGGAAGCGTGAGCAGTTCTTC.

The CDR3 nucleotides are TGTGCCAGTAGCCAGATAAGGGACGAGCAGTACTTC. Translation: CASSQIRDEQYF. The J gene is TRBJ2-7, the V gene TRBV19, with D unresolved. V was cut by 6 bases and J by 5 bases, with 11 bases left in between. Germline V gene lookup returns CDR1 LNHDA and CDR2 SQIVND (reference sequence). The CDR3 extends over 12 amino acids.

The chain uses TRBV5-1 and TRBJ2-5; D gene uncertain. The CDR3 is 15 residues long. Germline V gene sequence: CDR1 SGHRS, CDR2 YFSETQ. Trimming took 0 bases from V and 0 from J, leaving 9 bases between them. CDR3 DNA: TGCGCCAGCAGCTTGGGTTCCACCAACCAAGAGACCCAGTACTTC. This encodes CASSLGSTNQETQYF.

This clonotype has ten or more counts. This chain connects TRBV7-9 to TRBJ2-5; no clear D. This CDR3 region has 12 residues. The V gene lost 2 bases and the J gene lost 5 bases, with 6 bases spanning the gap. Germline CDR1 SEHNR, CDR2 FQNEAQ (reference sequence). CDR3 in DNA: TGTGCCAGCAGCTTATTGGGGGAGACCCAGTACTTC. It specifies CASSLLGETQYF.

This sequence joins TRBV4-1 and TRBJ2-7; D possibly uses TRBD1 or TRBD2 (6 bases each). Germline values: CDR1 MGHRA, CDR2 YSYEKL. The CDR3 consists of 11 residues. The ends were cut back, 3 bases at V and 10 bases at J, with 10 bases in the middle. The CDR3 sequence is CASSQRDNQYF. The CDR3 coding sequence is TGCGCCAGCAGCCAGCGGGACAATCAGTACTTC.

This clonotype has a handful of counts. The genes are TRBV11-2 and TRBJ2-1; D is perhaps TRBD1 or TRBD2 (5 bases each). The ends were cut back, 4 bases at V and 9 bases at J, with 10 bases in the middle. Germline V gene lookup returns CDR1 SGHAT and CDR2 FQNNGV. The CDR3 is 12 amino acids. CDR3 in amino acids: CASSWGPGEQFF. The CDR3 DNA sequence: TGTGCCAGCAGCTGGGGACCTGGTGAGCAGTTCTTC.

The rearrangement links TRBV27 to TRBJ1-3, with 8 bases that match TRBD1. This CDR3 region has 16 residues. V trimming: 5 bases; J trimming: 0 bases; junction bases outside the gene matches: 6. Germline CDR1 is MNHEY and CDR2 is SMNVEV (reference sequence). CDR3 bases: TGTGCCAGCAGTCTCAGGGGGCCAGGCTCTGGAAACACCATATATTTT. Translating gives CASSLRGPGSGNTIYF.